This T cell receptor beta chain emerged from a study of siplizumab effects on memory and regulatory T cells. CDR3 size: 19 residues. The germline gives CDR1 SGDLS, CDR2 YYNGEE. The germline V and J ends were trimmed by 3 bases and 7 bases, with 26 bases remaining between them. For this clone: Its target is not known.

Findings and caveats of the study: Mappable alloreactive CD4+ clones averaged approximately 70% Treg-derived with siplizumab versus roughly 30% in controls. Naive T cells apparently outstripped memory cells in diversity and seemed major alloresponse contributors. Alloreactive sequences that could be traced to unstimulated CD4+ memory cells showed a significant reduction under siplizumab.

Measured with immunoSEQ multiplex PCR; TCRdb has only the in-frame clones, and not every one. The repertoire consists of around 87,000 clones, with around 89% occurring once and the leading ten covering roughly 15%. The sequenced sample was CD4+ T cells sorted from blood. The gene calls are TRBV9 and TRBJ1-6; possible D gene TRBD1, 6 bases. This TCR was sampled from a human donor in good health. The DNA for the CDR3 is TGTGCCAGCAGCGCATCGGCCCCGAAACAGGGTGGGAAGAATTCACCCCTCCACTTT. Translating it yields CASSASAPKQGGKNSPLHF.